This T cell receptor beta chain appears in the sequencing data of a study of T cells expressing NK-cell markers. Study background: It was sorted CD3+CD56-NKG2C+, CD3+CD56+NKG2C- and CD3+CD56+NKG2C+ T cells that provided the TCR beta repertoires. Findings and limits, study-wide: A range of 1.0-7.0% of CD8+ T cells consisted of dominant NKG2C+ clonotypes in a handful of donors. Whether expanded NKG2C+ T cell clones were HCMV specific stayed uncertain.

TCRdb reprocessed the 5' RACE reads, with one entry per CDR3 protein and no DNA. The specimen's table records about 160,000 distinct CDR3 sequences. For this clonotype: Its antigen is not identified.

The CDR3 loop spans 14 amino acids. Germline assignment: CDR1 SGHVS and CDR2 FQNEAQ. The receptor comes from a man between 18 and 69 years old in good health. Sequencing was done on a sample of blood T cells: a sorted CD56 or NKG2C T cell subset, CD4+ or CD8+ T cells, or bulk PBMC T cells (not recorded which). The chain links TRBV7-8 to TRBJ2-7. The CDR3 sequence: CASSLEVTYYEQYF.